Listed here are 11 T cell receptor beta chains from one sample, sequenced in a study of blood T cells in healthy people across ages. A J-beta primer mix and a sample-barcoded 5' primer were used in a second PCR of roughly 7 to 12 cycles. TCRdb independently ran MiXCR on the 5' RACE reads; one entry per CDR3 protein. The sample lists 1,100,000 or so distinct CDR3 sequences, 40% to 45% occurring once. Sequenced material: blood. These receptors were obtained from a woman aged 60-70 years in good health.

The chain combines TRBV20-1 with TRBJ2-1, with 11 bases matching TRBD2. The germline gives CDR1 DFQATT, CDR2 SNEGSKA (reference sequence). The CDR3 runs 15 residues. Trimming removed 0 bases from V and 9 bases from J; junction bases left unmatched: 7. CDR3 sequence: CSARDSASGRSEQFF. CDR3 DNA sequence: TGCAGTGCTAGAGATTCGGCTAGCGGGAGGAGTGAGCAGTTCTTC.

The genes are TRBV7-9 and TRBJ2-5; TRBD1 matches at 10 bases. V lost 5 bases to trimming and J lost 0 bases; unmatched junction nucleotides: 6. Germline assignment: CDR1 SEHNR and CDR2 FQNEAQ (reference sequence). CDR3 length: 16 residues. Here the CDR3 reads CASSQGTGANQETQYF. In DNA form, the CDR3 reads TGTGCCAGCAGCCAAGGGACAGGGGCGAACCAAGAGACCCAGTACTTC.

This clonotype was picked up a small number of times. The CDR3 DNA reads TGTGCCAGCAGTGGCCGGGACAGGGTGAACGAGCAGTACTTC. It translates to CASSGRDRVNEQYF. This chain links TRBV6-5 with TRBJ2-5; the match to TRBD1 covers 9 bases. The end of the DNA is better explained by TRBJ2-7, so the J call may be wrong. CDR1 and CDR2 (germline): MNHEY, SVGAGI. The CDR3 has 14 amino acids.

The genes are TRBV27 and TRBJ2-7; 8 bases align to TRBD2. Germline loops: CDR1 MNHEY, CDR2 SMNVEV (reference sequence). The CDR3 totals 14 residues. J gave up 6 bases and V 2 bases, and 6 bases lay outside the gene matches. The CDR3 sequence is CASSLLAGSLEQYF. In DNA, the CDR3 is TGTGCCAGCAGTTTACTAGCGGGCTCTCTCGAGCAGTACTTC.

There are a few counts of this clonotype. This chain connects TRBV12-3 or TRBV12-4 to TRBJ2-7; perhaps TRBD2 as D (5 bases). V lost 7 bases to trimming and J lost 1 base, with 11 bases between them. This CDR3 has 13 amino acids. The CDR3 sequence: CASKDSLSYEQYF. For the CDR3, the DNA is TGTGCCAGCAAGGACTCTTTATCCTACGAGCAGTACTTC.

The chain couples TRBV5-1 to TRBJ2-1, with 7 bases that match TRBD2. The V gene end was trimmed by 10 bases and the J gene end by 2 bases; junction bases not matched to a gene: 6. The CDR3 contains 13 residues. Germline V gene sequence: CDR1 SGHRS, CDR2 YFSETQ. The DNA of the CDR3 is TGCGCCTCCTACGCGGGAGCCTACAATGAGCAGTTCTTC. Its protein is CASYAGAYNEQFF.

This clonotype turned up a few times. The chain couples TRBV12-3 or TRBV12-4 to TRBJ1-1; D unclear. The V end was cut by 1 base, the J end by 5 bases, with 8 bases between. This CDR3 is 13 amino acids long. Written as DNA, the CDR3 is TGTGCCAGCAGTTTAGGGCCGGGTACTGAAGCTTTCTTT. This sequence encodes CASSLGPGTEAFF.

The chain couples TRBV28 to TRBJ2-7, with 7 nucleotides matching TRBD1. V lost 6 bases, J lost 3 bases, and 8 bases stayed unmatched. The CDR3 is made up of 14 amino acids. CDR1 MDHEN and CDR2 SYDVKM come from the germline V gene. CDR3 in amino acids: CASRRPTGYYEQYF. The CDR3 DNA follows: TGTGCCAGCAGGAGACCGACAGGGTACTACGAGCAGTACTTC.

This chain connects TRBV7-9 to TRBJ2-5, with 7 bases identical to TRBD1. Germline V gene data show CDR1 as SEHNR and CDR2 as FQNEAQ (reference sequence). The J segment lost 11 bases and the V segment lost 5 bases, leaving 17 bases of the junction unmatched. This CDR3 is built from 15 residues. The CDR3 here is CASSPTGTADNLQYF. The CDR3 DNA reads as TGTGCCAGCAGCCCTACCGGGACAGCCGATAATTTGCAGTACTTC.

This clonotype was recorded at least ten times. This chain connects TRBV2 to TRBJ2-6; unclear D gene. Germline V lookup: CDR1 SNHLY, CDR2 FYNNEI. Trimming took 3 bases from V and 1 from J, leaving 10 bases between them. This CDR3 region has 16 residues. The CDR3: CASSDREPSGANVLTF. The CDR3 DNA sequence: TGTGCCAGCAGTGATCGAGAACCGTCTGGGGCCAACGTCCTGACTTTC.

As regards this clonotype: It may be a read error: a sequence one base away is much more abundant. The CDR3 nucleotides read TGCAGTGCTGCAGGGATACGGGAAGGTGACGAGCAGTACTTC. As protein: CSAAGIREGDEQYF. The V call is TRBV20-1, the J call TRBJ2-5, with D tentatively TRBD1 or TRBD2 (5 bases each). The last part of the DNA fits TRBJ2-7 better; the J call may be wrong. There are 14 residues in the CDR3. CDR1 is DFQATT and CDR2 is SNEGSKA in the germline V gene (reference sequence).